Sequencing of this TCR beta chain was carried out in a study of read filtering for tumor transcriptome and immune sequencing. Overall study: DNase treatment preceded whole-transcriptome library preparation. Study-level points and caveats: Sorted CD138-negative bone marrow cells were not purified T cells. Approximately 82% of IR-seq clonotypes had a single read, yet these held about 3.5% of reads.

At the time of active disease, bone marrow was collected from every patient. Ten or more counts support this clonotype. The antigen is not known. Molecular barcoded adaptors covering alpha/delta and beta/gamma chains were used on roughly 370 ng RNA. Using its own MiXCR run on the reads, TCRdb lists one record per CDR3 protein. The data contain about 60,000 distinct CDR3 sequences, around 14% of them singletons. This receptor was taken from a donor older than 35 with multiple myeloma. Sequences were obtained from a population of CD138-negative cells sorted from bone marrow.

CDR3 in amino acids: CSARDIPGLAGSYNEQFF. The DNA for the CDR3 is TGCAGTGCTAGAGATATCCCGGGACTAGCGGGTTCCTACAATGAGCAGTTCTTC. V usage is TRBV20-1 and J usage is TRBJ2-1; TRBD2 agrees at 12 bases. Germline V gives CDR1 DFQATT, CDR2 SNEGSKA (reference sequence). The V and J ends lost 0 bases and 1 base, in that order; junction bases with no gene match: 7. The length of the CDR3 is 18 residues.